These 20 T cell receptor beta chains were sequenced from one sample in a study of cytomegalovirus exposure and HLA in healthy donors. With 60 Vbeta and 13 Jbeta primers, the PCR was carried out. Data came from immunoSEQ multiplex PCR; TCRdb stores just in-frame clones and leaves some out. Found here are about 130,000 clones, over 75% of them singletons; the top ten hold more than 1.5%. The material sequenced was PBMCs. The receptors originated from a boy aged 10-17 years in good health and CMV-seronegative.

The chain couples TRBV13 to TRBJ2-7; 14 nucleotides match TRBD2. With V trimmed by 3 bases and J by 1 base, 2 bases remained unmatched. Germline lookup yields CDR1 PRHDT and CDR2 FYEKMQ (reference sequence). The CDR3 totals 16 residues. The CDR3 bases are TGTGCCAGCAGCTTGACTAGCGGGAGGGCATCCTACGAGCAGTACTTC. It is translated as CASSLTSGRASYEQYF.

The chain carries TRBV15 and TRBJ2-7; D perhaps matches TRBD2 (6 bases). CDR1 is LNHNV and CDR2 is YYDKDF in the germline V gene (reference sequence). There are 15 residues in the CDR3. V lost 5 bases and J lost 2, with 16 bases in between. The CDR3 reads CATSPRTTPTYEQYF. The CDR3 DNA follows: TGTGCCACCAGCCCAAGGACTACTCCGACCTACGAGCAGTACTTC.

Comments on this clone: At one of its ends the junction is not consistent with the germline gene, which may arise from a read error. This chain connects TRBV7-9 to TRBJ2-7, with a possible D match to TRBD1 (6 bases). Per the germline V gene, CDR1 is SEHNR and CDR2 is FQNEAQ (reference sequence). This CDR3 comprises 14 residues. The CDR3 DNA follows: TGTTCCAGCACCCATCCAGGGGCACCTTACGAGCAGTACTTC. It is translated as CSSTHPGAPYEQYF.

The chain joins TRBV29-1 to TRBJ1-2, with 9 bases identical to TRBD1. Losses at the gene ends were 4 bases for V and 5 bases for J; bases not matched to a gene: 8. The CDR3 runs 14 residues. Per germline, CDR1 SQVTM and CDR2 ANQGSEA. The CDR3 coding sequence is TGCAGCGTTGTAAGTGGCGGGACAGGGTATGGCTACACCTTC. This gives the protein CSVVSGGTGYGYTF.

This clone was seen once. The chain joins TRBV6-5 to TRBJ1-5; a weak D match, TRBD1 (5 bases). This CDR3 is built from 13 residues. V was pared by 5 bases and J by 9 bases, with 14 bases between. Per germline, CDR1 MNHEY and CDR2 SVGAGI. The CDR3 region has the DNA TGTGCCAGCAGTGGACAACAAGAGAGGCCCCAGCATTTT. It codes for CASSGQQERPQHF.

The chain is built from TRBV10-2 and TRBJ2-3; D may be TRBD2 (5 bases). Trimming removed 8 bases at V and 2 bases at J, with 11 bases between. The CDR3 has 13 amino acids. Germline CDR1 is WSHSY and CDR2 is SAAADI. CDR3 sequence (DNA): TGCGCCAGCTTACGGACTGACACAGATACGCAGTATTTT. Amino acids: CASLRTDTDTQYF.

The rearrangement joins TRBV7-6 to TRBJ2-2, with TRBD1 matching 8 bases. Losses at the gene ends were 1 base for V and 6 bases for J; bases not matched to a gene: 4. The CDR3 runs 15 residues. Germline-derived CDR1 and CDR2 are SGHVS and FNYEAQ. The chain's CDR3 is CASSLDTGGAGELFF. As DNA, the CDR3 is TGTGCCAGCAGCTTAGACACAGGGGGAGCCGGGGAGCTGTTTTTT.

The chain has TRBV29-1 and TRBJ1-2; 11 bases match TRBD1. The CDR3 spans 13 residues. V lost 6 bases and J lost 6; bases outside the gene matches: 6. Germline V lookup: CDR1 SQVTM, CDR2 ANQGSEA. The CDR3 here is CSVPGQGVDGYTF. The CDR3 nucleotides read TGCAGCGTCCCGGGACAGGGGGTCGATGGCTACACCTTC.

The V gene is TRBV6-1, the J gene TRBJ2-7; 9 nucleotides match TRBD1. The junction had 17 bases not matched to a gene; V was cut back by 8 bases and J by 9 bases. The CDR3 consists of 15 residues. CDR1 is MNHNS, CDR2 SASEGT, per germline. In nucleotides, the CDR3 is TGTGCCAGCGAAAAGGGACAGGGTCTTTCGAATGGGCAGTACTTC. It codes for CASEKGQGLSNGQYF.

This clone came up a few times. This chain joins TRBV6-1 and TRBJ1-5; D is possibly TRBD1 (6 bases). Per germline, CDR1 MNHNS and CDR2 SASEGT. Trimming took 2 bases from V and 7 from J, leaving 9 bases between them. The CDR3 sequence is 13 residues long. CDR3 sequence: CASSETGPQPQHF. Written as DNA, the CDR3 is TGTGCCAGCAGTGAAACAGGGCCACAGCCCCAGCATTTT.

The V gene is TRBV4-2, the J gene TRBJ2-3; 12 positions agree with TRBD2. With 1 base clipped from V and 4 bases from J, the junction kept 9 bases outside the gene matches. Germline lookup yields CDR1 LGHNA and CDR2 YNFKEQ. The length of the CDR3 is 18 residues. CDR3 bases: TGTGCCAGCAGCCAAGTGGCCCGACTAGCGGGGGTTTCAGATACGCAGTATTTT. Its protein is CASSQVARLAGVSDTQYF.

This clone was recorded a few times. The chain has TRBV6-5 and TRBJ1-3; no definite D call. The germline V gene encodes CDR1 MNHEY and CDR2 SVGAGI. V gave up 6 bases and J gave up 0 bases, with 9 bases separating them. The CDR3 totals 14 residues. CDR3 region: CASRPTSSGNTIYF. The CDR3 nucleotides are TGTGCCAGCAGGCCTACTAGCTCTGGAAACACCATATATTTT.

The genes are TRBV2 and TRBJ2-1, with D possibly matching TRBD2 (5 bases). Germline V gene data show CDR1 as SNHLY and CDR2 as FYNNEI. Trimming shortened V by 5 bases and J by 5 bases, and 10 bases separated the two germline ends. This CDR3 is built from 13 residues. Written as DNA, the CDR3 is TGTGCCAGCAGTCGGGAAAATCACAATGAGCAGTTCTTC. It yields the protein CASSRENHNEQFF.

In DNA form, the CDR3 reads TGTGCCAGCAGCTTGTTGGCCGGCGGGGGAGATTCCTACGAGCAGTACTTC. Amino acids: CASSLLAGGGDSYEQYF. This chain joins TRBV5-4 and TRBJ2-7, with 7 bases aligning to TRBD2. The J segment lost 1 base and the V segment lost 1 base, leaving 11 bases of the junction unmatched. Germline V gene data show CDR1 as SGHNT and CDR2 as YYREEE (reference sequence). This CDR3 region has 17 residues.

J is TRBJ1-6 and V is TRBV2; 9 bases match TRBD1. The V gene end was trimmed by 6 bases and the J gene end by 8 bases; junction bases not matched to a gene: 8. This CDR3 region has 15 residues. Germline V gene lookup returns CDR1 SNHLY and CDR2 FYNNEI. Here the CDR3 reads CASRQTGGNDSPLHF. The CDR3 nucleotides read TGTGCCAGCAGGCAAACAGGGGGCAATGATTCACCCCTCCACTTT.

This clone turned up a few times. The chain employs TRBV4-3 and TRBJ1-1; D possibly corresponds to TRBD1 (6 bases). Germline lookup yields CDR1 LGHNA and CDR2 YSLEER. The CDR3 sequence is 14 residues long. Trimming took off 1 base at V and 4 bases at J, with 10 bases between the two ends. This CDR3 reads CASSQAGVGTEAFF. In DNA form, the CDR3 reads TGCGCCAGCAGCCAAGCAGGGGTCGGCACTGAAGCTTTCTTT.

The CDR3 sequence is CASSSGGNQPQHF. The CDR3 DNA reads TGTGCCAGCAGTTCAGGGGGCAATCAGCCCCAGCATTTT. The chain employs TRBV28 and TRBJ1-5; D perhaps matches TRBD1 (6 bases). Germline V gene sequence: CDR1 MDHEN, CDR2 SYDVKM. V was cut by 4 bases and J by 2 bases, with 6 bases left in between. The CDR3 spans 13 residues.

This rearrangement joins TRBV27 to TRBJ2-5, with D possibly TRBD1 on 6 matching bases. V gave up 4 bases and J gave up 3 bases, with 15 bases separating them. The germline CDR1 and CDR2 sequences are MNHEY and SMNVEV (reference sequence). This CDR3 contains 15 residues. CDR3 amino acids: CASSSFTGTEETQYF. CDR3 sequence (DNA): TGTGCCAGCAGTTCTTTCACAGGGACGGAAGAGACCCAGTACTTC.

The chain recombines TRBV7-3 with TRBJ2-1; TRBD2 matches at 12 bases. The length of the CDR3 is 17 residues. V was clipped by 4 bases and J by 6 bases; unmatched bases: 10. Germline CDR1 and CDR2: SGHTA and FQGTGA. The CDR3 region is CASSSSLAGGDSNEQFF. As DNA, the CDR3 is TGTGCCAGCAGCTCCTCACTAGCGGGGGGCGACAGCAATGAGCAGTTCTTC.

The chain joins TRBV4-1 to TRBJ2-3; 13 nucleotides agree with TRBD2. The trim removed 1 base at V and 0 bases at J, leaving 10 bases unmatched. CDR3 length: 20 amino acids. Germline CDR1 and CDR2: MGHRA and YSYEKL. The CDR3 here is CASSQVSGLAGAQSTDTQYF. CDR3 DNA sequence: TGCGCCAGCAGCCAAGTTTCTGGACTAGCGGGGGCCCAAAGCACAGATACGCAGTATTTT.